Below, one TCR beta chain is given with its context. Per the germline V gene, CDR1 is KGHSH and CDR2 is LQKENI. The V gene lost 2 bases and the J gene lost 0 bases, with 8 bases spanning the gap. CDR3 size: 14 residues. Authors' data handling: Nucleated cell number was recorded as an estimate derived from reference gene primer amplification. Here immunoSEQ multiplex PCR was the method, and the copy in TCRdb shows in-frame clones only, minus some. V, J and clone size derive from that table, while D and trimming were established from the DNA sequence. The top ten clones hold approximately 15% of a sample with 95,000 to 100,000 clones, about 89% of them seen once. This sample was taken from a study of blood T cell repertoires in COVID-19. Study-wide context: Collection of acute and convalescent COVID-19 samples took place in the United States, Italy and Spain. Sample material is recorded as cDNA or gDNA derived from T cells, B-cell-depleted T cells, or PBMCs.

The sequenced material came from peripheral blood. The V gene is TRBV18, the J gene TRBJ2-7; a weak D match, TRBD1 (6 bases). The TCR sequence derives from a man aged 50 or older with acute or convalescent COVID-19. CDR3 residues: CASSPEDSSYEQYF. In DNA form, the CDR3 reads TGTGCCAGCTCACCAGAGGACAGCTCCTACGAGCAGTACTTC.